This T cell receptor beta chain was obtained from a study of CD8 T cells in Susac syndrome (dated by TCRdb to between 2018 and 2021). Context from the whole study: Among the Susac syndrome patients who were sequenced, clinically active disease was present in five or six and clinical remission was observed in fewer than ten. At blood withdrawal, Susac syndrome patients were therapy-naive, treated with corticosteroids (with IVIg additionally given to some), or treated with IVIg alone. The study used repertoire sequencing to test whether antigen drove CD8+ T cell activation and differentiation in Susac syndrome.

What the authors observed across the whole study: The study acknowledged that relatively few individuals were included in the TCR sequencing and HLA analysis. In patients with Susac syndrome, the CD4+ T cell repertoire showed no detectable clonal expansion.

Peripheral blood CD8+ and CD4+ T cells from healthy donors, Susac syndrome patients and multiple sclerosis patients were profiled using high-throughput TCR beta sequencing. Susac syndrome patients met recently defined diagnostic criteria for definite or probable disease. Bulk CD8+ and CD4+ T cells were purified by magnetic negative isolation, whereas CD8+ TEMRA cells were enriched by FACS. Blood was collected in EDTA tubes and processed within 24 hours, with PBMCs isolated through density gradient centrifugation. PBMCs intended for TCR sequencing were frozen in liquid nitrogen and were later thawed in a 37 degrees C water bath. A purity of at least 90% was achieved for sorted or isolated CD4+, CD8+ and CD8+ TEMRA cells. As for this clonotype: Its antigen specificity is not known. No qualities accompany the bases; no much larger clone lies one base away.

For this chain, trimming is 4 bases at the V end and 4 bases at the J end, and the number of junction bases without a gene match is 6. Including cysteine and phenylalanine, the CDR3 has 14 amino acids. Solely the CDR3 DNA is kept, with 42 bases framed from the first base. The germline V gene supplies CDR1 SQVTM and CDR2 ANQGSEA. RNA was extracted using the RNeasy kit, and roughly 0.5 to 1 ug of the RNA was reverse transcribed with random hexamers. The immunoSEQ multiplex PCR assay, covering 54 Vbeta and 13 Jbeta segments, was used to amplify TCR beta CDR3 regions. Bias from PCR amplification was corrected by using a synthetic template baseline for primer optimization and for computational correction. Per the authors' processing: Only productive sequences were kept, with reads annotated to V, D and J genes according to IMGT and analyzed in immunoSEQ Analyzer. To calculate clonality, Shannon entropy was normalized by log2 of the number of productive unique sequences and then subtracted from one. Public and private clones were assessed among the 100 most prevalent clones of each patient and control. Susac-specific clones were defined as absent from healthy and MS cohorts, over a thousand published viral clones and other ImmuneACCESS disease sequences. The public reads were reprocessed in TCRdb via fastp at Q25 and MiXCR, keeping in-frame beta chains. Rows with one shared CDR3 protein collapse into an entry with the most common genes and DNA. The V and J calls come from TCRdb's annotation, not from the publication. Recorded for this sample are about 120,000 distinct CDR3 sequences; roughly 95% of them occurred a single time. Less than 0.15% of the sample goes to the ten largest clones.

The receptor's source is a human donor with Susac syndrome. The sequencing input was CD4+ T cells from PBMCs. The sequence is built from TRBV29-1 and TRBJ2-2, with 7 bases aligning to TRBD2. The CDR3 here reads CSVAPGGSTGELFF. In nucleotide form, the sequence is TGCAGCGTTGCACCGGGCGGGAGCACCGGGGAGCTGTTTTTT.